What follows are 29 T cell receptor beta chains derived from one specimen sequenced in a study of OX40 agonist ivuxolimab in advanced cancers. Method: immunoSEQ multiplex PCR; TCRdb's copy keeps in-frame clones and lacks some. The sample includes tens of thousands of clones, 93% of them seen just once. Sequencing was performed on CD4+ or CD8+ T cells sorted from blood, taken in a trial of the OX40 agonist ivuxolimab. The source of these receptors is an adult with an advanced solid tumor such as melanoma, head and neck, liver or kidney cancer.

V is TRBV6-5 and J is TRBJ2-7, with 7 bases identical to TRBD1. In germline, CDR1 is MNHEY, CDR2 SVGAGI. This CDR3 spans 15 amino acids. With V trimmed by 1 base and J by 5 bases, 8 bases remained unmatched. CDR3 residues: CASSYLGGYGDEQYF. The CDR3 DNA is TGTGCCAGCAGTTACTTAGGGGGCTACGGCGACGAGCAGTACTTC.

The chain is built from TRBV6-5 and TRBJ1-4, with TRBD1 identical over 8 bases. The length of the CDR3 is 13 residues. Germline CDR1 reads MNHEY; CDR2 reads SVGAGI. Losses at the gene ends were 5 bases for V and 4 bases for J; bases not matched to a gene: 0. This chain's CDR3 is CASSGQGNEKLFF. CDR3 DNA: TGTGCCAGCAGTGGACAGGGTAATGAAAAACTGTTTTTT.

This clone was counted a single time. The rearrangement joins TRBV4-3 to TRBJ2-1, with 13 bases matching TRBD2. Germline CDR1 reads LGHNA; CDR2 reads YSLEER. With V trimmed by 4 bases and J by 5 bases, 2 bases remained unmatched. This CDR3 contains 15 residues. The CDR3 DNA reads TGCGCCAGCAGCCCGGGACTAGCGGGAAACAATGAGCAGTTCTTC. This codes for CASSPGLAGNNEQFF.

The chain employs TRBV28 and TRBJ2-3; TRBD2 agrees at 7 bases. Trimming took 7 bases from V and 4 from J; bases not matched to a gene: 14. The CDR3 sequence is 16 residues long. From germline, CDR1 is MDHEN and CDR2 SYDVKM. CDR3 loop: CASTARDYQLADTQYF. CDR3 bases: TGTGCCAGCACCGCCCGGGACTATCAACTGGCAGATACGCAGTATTTT.

This chain uses TRBV29-1 with TRBJ2-3; D is uncertain. Trimming took 7 bases from V and 3 from J, leaving 14 bases between them. The germline gives CDR1 SQVTM, CDR2 ANQGSEA. The CDR3 covers 13 residues. The CDR3 region has the DNA TGCAGCGACACCACCGAGCGTACAGATACGCAGTATTTT. It yields the protein CSDTTERTDTQYF.

The table lists this clone with a count of one. The V and J genes are TRBV9 and TRBJ2-3, with 7 bases fitting TRBD2. This CDR3 comprises 15 residues. The germline gives CDR1 SGDLS, CDR2 YYNGEE. V dropped 4 bases and J dropped 0; count of bases not matched to a gene: 5. The CDR3 spells CASSQGGQSTDTQYF. Written as DNA, the CDR3 is TGTGCCAGCAGCCAGGGAGGGCAGAGCACAGATACGCAGTATTTT.

This sequence joins TRBV9 and TRBJ2-1; D unclear. V gave up 0 bases and J gave up 5 bases, with 9 bases separating them. The CDR3 covers 14 residues. The germline V gene has CDR1 SGDLS and CDR2 YYNGEE. CDR3 amino acids: CASSVDDGHNEQFF. Written as DNA, the CDR3 is TGTGCCAGCAGCGTAGATGATGGGCACAATGAGCAGTTCTTC. Full variable domain (rest looked up from reference TRBV9 and TRBJ2-1): DSGVTQTPKHLITATGQRVTLRCSPRSGDLSVYWYQQSLDQGLQFLIQYYNGEERAKGNILERFSAQQFPDLHSELNLSSLELGDSALYFCASSVDDGHNEQFFGPGTRLTVL.

The CDR3 DNA reads TGTGCCAGCAGTGATCAGGGTCCCAATGAGCAGTTCTTC. As protein: CASSDQGPNEQFF. The rearrangement uses TRBV2 and TRBJ2-1, with D tentatively TRBD1 (5 bases). V was clipped by 3 bases and J by 6 bases, with 9 bases between them. Germline CDR1 reads SNHLY; CDR2 reads FYNNEI. This CDR3 comprises 13 residues.

This chain joins TRBV15 and TRBJ2-5; a possible D gene is TRBD2 (5 bases). The CDR3 loop spans 15 amino acids. Trimming took 1 base from V and 3 from J, leaving 12 bases between them. CDR1 and CDR2 (germline): LNHNV, YYDKDF (reference sequence). The DNA for the CDR3 is TGTGCCACCAGCAGAGTTGAAAAGGGAGAAGAGACCCAGTACTTC. Its protein is CATSRVEKGEETQYF.

This clone has just one count. The V call is TRBV9, the J call TRBJ1-4, with a weak D call TRBD1 (6 bases). The CDR3 has 12 residues. Germline lookup yields CDR1 SGDLS and CDR2 YYNGEE. Trimming pared 3 bases from V and 9 bases from J, leaving 9 bases between. The CDR3 protein is CASSEGTQKLFF. CDR3 coding DNA: TGTGCCAGCAGCGAGGGGACACAAAAACTGTTTTTT.

The chain couples TRBV28 to TRBJ2-3; 9 bases map to TRBD1. J was trimmed by 4 bases and V by 4 bases; bases with no gene match: 18. This CDR3 is built from 19 residues. Germline values: CDR1 MDHEN, CDR2 SYDVKM. The CDR3 DNA is TGTGCCAGCAGTTCTCGGGACAGGGCCGTAGCGGGCGGGGCAGATACGCAGTATTTT. Translating it yields CASSSRDRAVAGGADTQYF.

V gene TRBV30 combines with J gene TRBJ2-7; D could derive from TRBD1 or TRBD2 (5 bases each). The CDR3 spans 13 residues. Germline V gene data show CDR1 as GTSNPN and CDR2 as SVGIG (reference sequence). Between the trimmed V and J ends, which lost 5 bases and 2 bases, there was a span of 13 bases. CDR3 nucleotides: TGTGCCTGGTCGGGACGGGAAACCTACGAGCAGTACTTC. Residues: CAWSGRETYEQYF.

V and J are TRBV19 and TRBJ2-7; D remains ambiguous. CDR3 size: 13 residues. CDR1 is LNHDA, CDR2 SQIVND, per germline (reference sequence). V was trimmed by 4 bases and J by 3 bases, leaving 10 bases between them. CDR3 sequence reads: CASSNGRFYEQYF. In DNA, the CDR3 is TGTGCCAGTAGTAACGGACGATTCTACGAGCAGTACTTC.

The rearrangement joins TRBV7-9 to TRBJ1-1; the D is unclear. The CDR3 consists of 14 residues. Per germline, CDR1 SEHNR and CDR2 FQNEAQ (reference sequence). V lost 4 bases and J 0 bases, leaving 9 bases between the germline ends. CDR3 residues: CASSSPPVNTEAFF. The CDR3 nucleotides are TGTGCCAGCAGCTCCCCTCCCGTGAACACTGAAGCTTTCTTT.

The chain employs TRBV9 and TRBJ2-6; D gene ambiguous. Trimming pared 5 bases from V and 3 bases from J, leaving 9 bases between. The CDR3 extends over 14 amino acids. The V gene's germline CDR1 is SGDLS and CDR2 YYNGEE. The DNA for the CDR3 is TGTGCCAGCAGTACGATCGGTGGGGCCAACGTCCTGACTTTC. It specifies CASSTIGGANVLTF.

The chain is built from TRBV6-1 and TRBJ2-3, with 7 bases fitting TRBD2. The CDR3 has 14 residues. The V segment lost 6 bases and the J segment 4 bases; nucleotides outside the gene matches: 7. Germline V CDR1 and CDR2: MNHNS, SASEGT. The DNA for the CDR3 is TGTGCCAGCAGCGGACTAGGAGGGGCAGATACGCAGTATTTT. Its translation is CASSGLGGADTQYF.

The chain is built from TRBV28 and TRBJ1-2; TRBD1 matches 8 bases. Unmatched junction bases numbered 10, after V lost 7 bases and J lost 3 bases. Germline-derived CDR1 and CDR2 are MDHEN and SYDVKM. There are 15 residues in the CDR3. The CDR3 nucleotides are TGTGCCAGCACAAATATTGACAGGGGTTACTATGGCTACACCTTC. Residues: CASTNIDRGYYGYTF.

In DNA form, the CDR3 reads TGTGCCAGCAGCCTTCAGGGGGCTTTAAACACTGAAGCTTTCTTT. Amino acid sequence: CASSLQGALNTEAFF. The chain links TRBV7-3 to TRBJ1-1, with 8 bases aligning to TRBD1. The J segment lost 2 bases and the V segment lost 5 bases, leaving 7 bases of the junction unmatched. The germline V gene has CDR1 SGHTA and CDR2 FQGTGA. This CDR3 is built from 15 residues.

The V and J genes are TRBV9 and TRBJ1-2; tentative D call: TRBD1 (5 bases). Germline V gene sequence: CDR1 SGDLS, CDR2 YYNGEE. The CDR3 is 15 residues long. V was cut by 3 bases and J by 7 bases, with 19 bases left in between. For the CDR3, the DNA is TGTGCCAGCAGCGCCCCAGGGAAAAGTAGGGGTGGCTACACCTTC. Translated, it gives CASSAPGKSRGGYTF.

The chain couples TRBV10-3 to TRBJ2-7; a weak D match, TRBD1 (5 bases). Trimming took off 0 bases at V and 4 bases at J, with 10 bases between the two ends. The length of the CDR3 is 14 residues. Germline loops: CDR1 ENHRY, CDR2 SYGVKD. CDR3 in DNA: TGTGCCATCAGTGAGTCAGGGGTCCTTTACGAGCAGTACTTC. Translating gives CAISESGVLYEQYF.

The chain couples TRBV7-9 to TRBJ2-7; 10 nucleotides align to TRBD2. V lost 7 bases to trimming and J lost 4 bases; unmatched junction nucleotides: 7. The length of the CDR3 is 14 residues. Germline values: CDR1 SEHNR, CDR2 FQNEAQ (reference sequence). CDR3 sequence reads: CASTYSGRSYEQYF. The CDR3 coding sequence is TGTGCCAGCACCTATAGCGGGAGGTCATACGAGCAGTACTTC.

This clone was recorded only once. The J gene is TRBJ2-5, the V gene TRBV6-5; 8 bases map to TRBD1. The CDR3 runs to 15 residues. V shed 0 bases, J shed 1 base, and the junction held 1 base outside the gene matches. Germline CDR1 is MNHEY and CDR2 is SVGAGI. In DNA form, the CDR3 reads TGTGCCAGCAGTTACTCGGACAGGGCCCAAGAGACCCAGTACTTC. Residues: CASSYSDRAQETQYF.

The rearrangement links TRBV19 to TRBJ1-2; 8 bases line up with TRBD1. The germline CDR1 and CDR2 sequences are LNHDA and SQIVND (reference sequence). V lost 6 bases and J lost 4; bases outside the gene matches: 13. This CDR3 comprises 16 residues. The CDR3 reads CASSAYGGQDIYGYTF. Here the CDR3 DNA reads TGTGCCAGTAGCGCGTATGGGGGACAGGATATCTATGGCTACACCTTC.

This rearrangement joins TRBV28 to TRBJ2-4; D assignment may be TRBD1 or TRBD2 (5 bases each). Germline V gene sequence: CDR1 MDHEN, CDR2 SYDVKM. Deletions cut 2 bases from V and 6 bases from J, with 5 bases between. There are 12 residues in the CDR3. Written as DNA, the CDR3 is TGTGCCAGCAGTTTAGGGACAAACATTCAGTACTTC. This codes for CASSLGTNIQYF.

The chain carries TRBV6-5 and TRBJ2-3, with D possibly matching TRBD2 (6 bases). This CDR3 has 14 residues. Trimming shortened V by 2 bases and J by 1 base, and 7 bases separated the two germline ends. Germline CDR1 is MNHEY and CDR2 is SVGAGI. CDR3 DNA: TGTGCCAGCAGTTACGGCGGGGGCACAGATACGCAGTATTTT. Translating it yields CASSYGGGTDTQYF.

The gene calls are TRBV10-1 and TRBJ2-7, with D unclear. The CDR3 length is 12 residues. Trimming pared 6 bases from V and 4 bases from J, leaving 10 bases between. In germline, CDR1 is WNHNN, CDR2 SYGVQD (reference sequence). The CDR3 protein is CASSEVLYEQYF. Written as DNA, the CDR3 is TGCGCCAGCAGCGAGGTTCTGTACGAGCAGTACTTC.

This chain connects TRBV4-3 to TRBJ1-2, with TRBD1 matching over 7 bases. Germline trimming cut 6 bases from V and 3 bases from J; bases unmatched to any gene: 10. The V gene's germline CDR1 is LGHNA and CDR2 YSLEER. This CDR3 spans 15 amino acids. CDR3 protein: CASRTGWQGDYGYTF. CDR3 bases: TGCGCCAGCAGAACGGGATGGCAGGGGGACTATGGCTACACCTTC.

This clone was seen more than once but under ten times. The J gene is TRBJ2-4, the V gene TRBV13; 7 nucleotides agree with TRBD1. Germline assignment: CDR1 PRHDT and CDR2 FYEKMQ (reference sequence). The CDR3 runs to 14 residues. J lost 7 bases, V lost 5 bases, and 8 bases had no gene match. CDR3 in DNA: TGTGCCAGCAGCCAGAGGTCGGACAGGAACATTCAGTACTTC. This codes for CASSQRSDRNIQYF.

The chain couples TRBV4-3 to TRBJ2-3, with 12 bases identical to TRBD2. Germline V lookup: CDR1 LGHNA, CDR2 YSLEER. CDR3 length equals 19 residues. After removal of 1 base from V and 3 bases from J, the junction contained 11 bases not matched to a gene. The CDR3 nucleotides read TGCGCCAGCAGCCAAGCTTTGACTAGCGGGGGAGAGGAGACAGATACGCAGTATTTT. This encodes CASSQALTSGGEETDTQYF.